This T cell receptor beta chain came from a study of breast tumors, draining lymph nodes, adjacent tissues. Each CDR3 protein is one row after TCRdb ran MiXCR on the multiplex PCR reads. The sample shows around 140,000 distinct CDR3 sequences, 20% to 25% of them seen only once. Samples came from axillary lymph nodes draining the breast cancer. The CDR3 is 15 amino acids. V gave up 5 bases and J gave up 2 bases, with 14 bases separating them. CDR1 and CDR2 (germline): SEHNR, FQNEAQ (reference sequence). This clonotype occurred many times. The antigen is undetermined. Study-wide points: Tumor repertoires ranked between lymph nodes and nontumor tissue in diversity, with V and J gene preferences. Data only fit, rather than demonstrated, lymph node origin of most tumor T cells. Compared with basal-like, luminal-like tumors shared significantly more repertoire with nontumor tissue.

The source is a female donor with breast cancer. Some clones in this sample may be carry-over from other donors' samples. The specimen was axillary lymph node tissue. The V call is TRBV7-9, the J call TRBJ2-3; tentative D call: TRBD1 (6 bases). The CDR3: CASSRQVVNTDTQYF. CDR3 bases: TGTGCCAGCAGCAGACAGGTCGTGAACACAGATACGCAGTATTTT.